This TCR beta chain was recorded in a study of blood T cell repertoires in COVID-19. Across the whole study: Samples representing acute and convalescent COVID-19 were sourced from the United States, Italy and Spain. PBMCs, B-cell-depleted T cells, or T cells provided the cDNA or gDNA that made up the material.

Profiling relied on immunoSEQ multiplex PCR, and the TCRdb table lists in-frame clones only, not all of them. Altogether fewer than 250,000 clones are present, roughly nine tenths being singletons, with the ten largest covering over 2%. Trimming at V came to 3 bases and at J to 4 bases, leaving 8 bases not matched to a gene. Germline V lookup: CDR1 SGHTA, CDR2 FQGTGA. CDR3 length: 15 residues. The clonotype originates from a woman aged 50 to 65 with acute or convalescent COVID-19. The rearrangement links TRBV7-3 to TRBJ2-5, with 7 positions matching TRBD1. The specimen was peripheral blood. CDR3 sequence: CASSFLGTVGETQYF. In nucleotides, the CDR3 is TGTGCCAGCAGCTTCCTCGGGACAGTAGGAGAGACCCAGTACTTC. The whole variable domain, remainder taken from reference TRBV7-3 and TRBJ2-5, is GAGVSQTPSNKVTEKGKYVELRCDPISGHTALYWYRQSLGQGPEFLIYFQGTGAADDSGLPNDRFFAVRPEGSVSTLKIQRTERGDSAVYLCASSFLGTVGETQYFGPGTRLLVL.